A single sample is the source of the 20 T cell receptor beta chains below, sequenced in a study of T cells in Graves' hyperthyroidism and ophthalmopathy. The TCR beta CDR3 regions underwent amplification using RNA transcripts as the source. The primer set for the first-round RT-PCR of the TCR CDR3 was HTBI. TCRdb re-derived calls from the multiplex PCR reads in MiXCR, one entry per CDR3 protein. The profile shows a few hundred thousand distinct CDR3 sequences, more than 15% of them singletons. Material: blood. The receptors come from a woman aged 25 to 39 with Graves' hyperthyroidism.

This sequence joins TRBV7-6 and TRBJ2-3, with a tentative D call TRBD1 (6 bases). The CDR3 is made up of 15 amino acids. CDR1 is SGHVS, CDR2 FNYEAQ, per germline. With 5 bases removed from V and 2 bases from J, the gap between germline ends came to 14 bases. CDR3 loop: CASSHPGHATDTQYF. DNA for the CDR3: TGTGCCAGCAGCCACCCGGGACACGCCACAGATACGCAGTATTTT. The variable domain in full, completed from reference TRBV7-6 and TRBJ2-3, reads GAGVSQSPRYKVTKRGQDVALRCDPISGHVSLYWYRQALGQGPEFLTYFNYEAQQDKSGLPNDRFSAERPEGSISTLTIQRTEQRDSAMYRCASSHPGHATDTQYFGPGTRLTVL.

The chain joins TRBV5-5 to TRBJ1-5; D remains ambiguous. With 0 bases removed from V and 0 bases from J, the gap between germline ends came to 4 bases. The CDR3 covers 14 residues. Looked up from germline, CDR1 is SGHKS and CDR2 is YYEKEE (reference sequence). CDR3 sequence: CASSLGPSNQPQHF. In DNA, the CDR3 is TGTGCCAGCAGCTTGGGGCCTAGCAATCAGCCCCAGCATTTT.

This clonotype was seen at least ten times. The chain has TRBV6-6 and TRBJ2-1; D may be TRBD1 (7 bases). The V gene's germline CDR1 is MNHNY and CDR2 SVGAGI (reference sequence). This CDR3 region has 16 residues. Between the trimmed V and J ends, which lost 0 bases and 3 bases, there was a span of 12 bases. In nucleotides, the CDR3 is TGTGCCAGCAGTTACTCGGCAGGGGGGAACTACAATGAGCAGTTCTTC. Its protein product is CASSYSAGGNYNEQFF.

J is TRBJ2-7 and V is TRBV6-2 or TRBV6-3; perhaps TRBD2 as D (6 bases). This CDR3 spans 15 amino acids. The germline CDR1 and CDR2 sequences are MNHEY and SVGEGT. The V end lost 3 bases, the J end lost 5 bases, and 17 bases lay between the germline ends. As DNA, the CDR3 is TGTGCCAGCAGTTATATTCCGGGAGATCCCCACGAGCAGTACTTC. Its protein is CASSYIPGDPHEQYF.

In this sample, this clonotype turned up many times. The gene calls are TRBV20-1 and TRBJ2-3; the D is unclear. The CDR3 sequence is 12 residues long. Germline V lookup: CDR1 DFQATT, CDR2 SNEGSKA (reference sequence). V lost 4 bases to trimming and J lost 4 bases, with 9 bases between them. The CDR3: CSAIPTADTQYF. The CDR3 nucleotides read TGCAGTGCTATTCCGACGGCAGATACGCAGTATTTT.

This clonotype was seen at least ten times. The genes are TRBV27 and TRBJ2-1; perhaps TRBD2 as D (6 bases). The germline V gene encodes CDR1 MNHEY and CDR2 SMNVEV (reference sequence). V shed 0 bases and J shed 13 bases, with 16 bases lying between them. This CDR3 contains 14 residues. CDR3 residues: CASSLSVSGSSQFF. The CDR3 DNA reads TGTGCCAGCAGTTTATCGGTTAGCGGTAGTTCTCAGTTCTTC.

This clonotype was seen repeatedly, ten times or more. The chain employs TRBV6-2 or TRBV6-3 and TRBJ2-1, with unresolved D. Trimming took off 2 bases at V and 7 bases at J, with 6 bases between the two ends. CDR1 MNHEY and CDR2 SVGEGT come from the germline V gene. The CDR3 extends over 12 amino acids. The CDR3 DNA sequence: TGTGCCAGCAGTTACCAGAGGAATGAGCAGTTCTTC. Translation: CASSYQRNEQFF.

This clonotype was observed many times. The chain uses TRBV28 and TRBJ1-6; TRBD1 aligns across 8 bases. CDR1 and CDR2 from the germline V gene are MDHEN and SYDVKM. V trimming: 4 bases; J trimming: 6 bases; junction bases outside the gene matches: 2. The CDR3 sequence is 14 residues long. The CDR3 spells CASSSTGVNSPLHF. The CDR3 DNA sequence: TGTGCCAGCAGTTCGACAGGGGTTAATTCACCCCTCCACTTT.

This clonotype was recorded many times. This CDR3 is CASSLSVGSLSNTGELFF. CDR3 nucleotides: TGTGCCAGCAGTTTATCGGTCGGCAGTCTTTCGAACACCGGGGAGCTGTTTTTT. V usage is TRBV27 and J usage is TRBJ2-2; D ambiguous. The length of the CDR3 is 18 residues. Germline-derived CDR1 and CDR2 are MNHEY and SMNVEV (reference sequence). V was clipped by 0 bases and J by 0 bases, with 14 bases between them.

In this sample, this clonotype turned up many times. The chain joins TRBV2 to TRBJ1-1; 8 bases line up with TRBD1. The CDR3 length is 14 residues. The germline V gene encodes CDR1 SNHLY and CDR2 FYNNEI. V trimming: 4 bases; J trimming: 4 bases; junction bases outside the gene matches: 5. The CDR3 spells CASSVQGEVTEAFF. CDR3 nucleotides: TGTGCCAGCAGTGTACAGGGGGAGGTCACTGAAGCTTTCTTT.

This clonotype was seen a handful of times. The chain couples TRBV9 to TRBJ1-3; TRBD1 matches 9 bases. The length of the CDR3 is 16 residues. Trimming removed 3 bases from V and 1 base from J; junction bases left unmatched: 5. Germline V gene sequence: CDR1 SGDLS, CDR2 YYNGEE. CDR3 DNA sequence: TGTGCCAGCAGCGCCAGCGGACAGGGGTCTGGAAACACCATATATTTT. The encoded protein is CASSASGQGSGNTIYF.

The genes are TRBV19 and TRBJ2-2, with a tentative D call TRBD1 (5 bases). The CDR3 loop spans 17 amino acids. CDR1 is LNHDA, CDR2 SQIVND, per germline (reference sequence). V was shortened by 1 base and J by 4 bases, with 16 bases between the two germline ends. Written as DNA, the CDR3 is TGTGCCAGTAGTATAGGGGCAGGGCCCGCCGGCACCGGGGAGCTGTTTTTT. Protein: CASSIGAGPAGTGELFF.

This clonotype was counted between two and nine times. The rearrangement links TRBV28 to TRBJ1-6, with D possibly being TRBD1 (6 bases). In germline, CDR1 is MDHEN, CDR2 SYDVKM. There are 15 residues in the CDR3. V was trimmed by 10 bases and J by 8 bases, leaving 21 bases between them. The CDR3 reads CATKPGAALDSPLHF. As DNA, the CDR3 is TGTGCCACTAAGCCAGGGGCAGCCCTAGATTCACCCCTCCACTTT.

Concerning this clonotype: A much larger clone differs from this one at a single base, so this may be a read error. This chain connects TRBV3-1 to TRBJ1-4; D is undetermined. V dropped 4 bases and J dropped 9 bases, with 9 bases sitting between them. The CDR3 is 12 residues long. Per germline, CDR1 LGHDT and CDR2 YNNKEL (reference sequence). The CDR3 DNA reads as TGTGCCAGCAGCCGAGACGGTCAAAAACTGTTTTTT. This codes for CASSRDGQKLFF.

In this sample, this clonotype turned up a few times. The V gene is TRBV19, the J gene TRBJ1-4; 11 nucleotides agree with TRBD1. V lost 4 bases and J lost 7; bases outside the gene matches: 5. The germline V gene encodes CDR1 LNHDA and CDR2 SQIVND (reference sequence). The CDR3 is made up of 15 amino acids. The CDR3 here is CASSTAGTGGEKLFF. CDR3 bases: TGTGCCAGTAGTACGGCCGGGACAGGGGGTGAAAAACTGTTTTTT.

Points on this clonotype: A junction end diverges from the germline sequence, so it may reflect a read error. V gene TRBV15 combines with J gene TRBJ2-7; either TRBD1 or TRBD2 may supply D (5 bases each). The germline CDR1 and CDR2 sequences are LNHNV and YYDKDF (reference sequence). The CDR3 is made up of 14 amino acids. DNA of the CDR3: TGTGCCACCAGCAGTAGGGGAGCGTACTACAAGCAGTACTTC. As protein: CATSSRGAYYKQYF.

This clonotype was detected only a few times. The chain carries TRBV6-1 and TRBJ2-2, with TRBD2 matching 9 bases. Germline V gene sequence: CDR1 MNHNS, CDR2 SASEGT. J was trimmed by 5 bases and V by 6 bases; bases with no gene match: 19. This CDR3 comprises 19 residues. The CDR3 protein is CASSDFGRTSVSITGELFF. The CDR3 DNA reads TGTGCCAGCAGCGACTTCGGCCGGACTAGCGTCTCCATAACCGGGGAGCTGTTTTTT.

Many counts were recorded for this clonotype. The chain has TRBV20-1 and TRBJ1-1; possibly TRBD1 for D (5 bases). CDR1 DFQATT and CDR2 SNEGSKA come from the germline V gene (reference sequence). Trimming pared 3 bases from V and 3 bases from J, leaving 11 bases between. The CDR3 is 13 amino acids. This chain's CDR3 is CSASLSGHTEAFF. CDR3 bases: TGCAGTGCTAGTTTATCGGGACACACTGAAGCTTTCTTT.

This clonotype was counted many times. The chain is built from TRBV7-3 and TRBJ1-6; 7 nucleotides agree with TRBD1. The germline V gene has CDR1 SGHTA and CDR2 FQGTGA. This CDR3 is 15 amino acids long. Trimming cost V 6 bases and J 6 bases; bases outside gene matches: 8. The CDR3 reads CASSKGGTANSPLHF. In DNA form, the CDR3 reads TGTGCCAGCAGTAAAGGCGGGACAGCTAATTCACCCCTCCACTTT.

Only a few counts were recorded for this clonotype. The chain carries TRBV6-1 and TRBJ2-1, with D perhaps TRBD2 (6 bases). Deletions cut 5 bases from V and 7 bases from J, with 12 bases between. The germline CDR1 and CDR2 sequences are MNHNS and SASEGT. This CDR3 has 13 residues. CDR3 nucleotides: TGTGCCAGCAGTTTTAGCGGACCGAATGAGCAGTTCTTC. It is translated as CASSFSGPNEQFF.